This TCR beta chain was captured in a study of blood T cell repertoires in COVID-19 (TCRdb year 2020). Broadly, across the study: Samples from collaborators originated in the United States, Italy and Spain and spanned both the acute and convalescent phases of COVID-19. The prospective study material was composed of cDNA or gDNA derived from T cells, B-cell-depleted T cells, or PBMCs. Nearly every sample came with metadata listing a de-identified subject ID, COVID-19 status, age in years and sex. The repertoires were released in a freely available public database meant as a resource for research on the immune response to SARS-CoV-2. The samples were drawn from two sources: the first 160 participants of the ongoing ImmuneRACE study, and 950 to 1,500 subjects contributed by 6 global collaborators. Deeply sampled blood TCRbeta repertoires from subjects exposed to, actively infected with, or recovered from COVID-19 were included in the dataset. HLA class I and class II types, where available, came from metadata supplied by the sample provider rather than from assay-based typing. Broader findings and caveats from the paper: How much clinical and demographic metadata was included differed by source and by participant, and the metadata was provided uncurated.

This clone was detected many times. This receptor's antigen is unknown. Per-nucleotide qualities are absent, and no much larger clonotype sits a single base away. The collaborating institutions used their own protocols to collect whole blood in K2EDTA tubes. Collaborator samples were shipped for TCRbeta analysis as frozen whole blood, isolated PBMCs, or DNA extracted from either sample type. The immunoSEQ Assay, a bias-controlled multiplex PCR, was used to amplify TCRbeta CDR3 regions from genomic DNA. The study's processing was this. The number of nucleated cells in each sample was estimated from the amplification of reference gene primers within the assay. To quantify the absolute abundance of each unique TCRbeta CDR3 rearrangement, sequence reads were collapsed and filtered. Productive Simpson clonality was computed per sample as the square root of Simpson's diversity index over productive rearrangements. The table comes from immuneACCESS by way of TCRdb, which keeps in-frame sequences with V and J called. Part of the clones is missing from these tables; in studies checked, under half for an unresolved V gene and the rest for unknown reasons. D and trimming were read from the DNA, whereas the V and J calls and clone size are those reported in that table. A total of 130,000 to 150,000 clones appear in this sample, about 85% of them only once. The top ten hold 2.6% of the sample.

V has 6 bases trimmed and J has 2 bases trimmed; junction bases matching no gene number 5. From the cysteine through the phenylalanine, the CDR3 covers 14 amino acids. The CDR3 DNA has 42 bases and is translated from base 1. CDR1 and CDR2 were assigned from the germline V gene as SNHLY and FYNNEI. The receptor was derived from a human donor with acute or convalescent COVID-19. The donor label of this sample is uncertain. The sequencing sample was made of peripheral blood. The V and J genes are TRBV2 and TRBJ2-7; TRBD2 agrees with 9 junctional bases. The nucleotide sequence is given as TGTGCCAGCAGGCTCCTAGCGGGACCCTACGAGCAGTACTTC. Its protein is CASRLLAGPYEQYF.